This is a list of T cell receptor beta chains from one sample in a study of cytomegalovirus exposure and HLA in healthy donors. Sequenced by immunoSEQ multiplex PCR; TCRdb stores in-frame clones only, minus some. Of 150,000 to 160,000 clones listed, more than 70% are singletons. The sequencing input was PBMCs. The receptors come from a woman aged 40 to 55 in good health and CMV-seropositive. CDR3s include the opening cysteine and the closing phenylalanine or tryptophan. The D gene is left open where the match is weak. Rows may omit the clone size; those that give it use once, few, many or a size class.

clone_size	j_call	d_call	cdr3_length	v_call	cdr3_aa	cdr3_nt
NA	TRBJ2-1	NA	14	TRBV29-1	CSGTGGGPYNEQFF	TGCAGCGGGACAGGCGGAGGGCCCTACAATGAGCAGTTCTTC
NA	TRBJ2-3	NA	16	TRBV2	CASSDLAGRSTDTQYF	TGTGCCAGCAGTGACTTGGCGGGGAGAAGCACAGATACGCAGTATTTT
NA	TRBJ2-2	TRBD2	18	TRBV30	CAWSVPGLALANTGELFF	TGTGCCTGGAGTGTACCGGGACTAGCGTTAGCGAACACCGGGGAGCTGTTTTTT
NA	TRBJ2-7	NA	13	TRBV11-3	CASSLGGTYEQYF	TGTGCCAGCTCTCTCGGAGGGACCTACGAGCAGTACTTC
NA	TRBJ1-2	NA	12	TRBV19	CASTTGTYGYTF	TGTGCCAGTACCACCGGGACATATGGCTACACCTTC
NA	TRBJ2-2	NA	13	TRBV27	CASSLREAGELFF	TGTGCCAGCAGTTTACGGGAAGCCGGGGAGCTGTTTTTT
NA	TRBJ2-1	TRBD2	13	TRBV7-7	CASSLRTSNEQFF	TGTGCCAGCAGCCTCCGGACTAGCAATGAGCAGTTCTTC
NA	TRBJ2-7	TRBD2	15	TRBV28	CASSSTGLASYEQYF	TGTGCCAGCAGTTCGACGGGACTAGCGTCCTACGAGCAGTACTTC
NA	TRBJ2-2	NA	12	TRBV28	CASSLRSGELFF	TGTGCCAGCAGTTTACGGTCCGGGGAGCTGTTTTTT
NA	TRBJ2-7	NA	14	TRBV6-1	CASSWEPTAYEQYF	TGTGCCAGCAGTTGGGAGCCGACCGCGTACGAGCAGTACTTC
NA	TRBJ2-3	NA	15	TRBV7-7	CASSLAGTSTDTQYF	TGTGCCAGCAGCTTAGCTGGGACAAGCACAGATACGCAGTATTTT
many	TRBJ2-2	NA	15	TRBV6-5	CASKEETSHTGELFF	TGTGCCAGCAAGGAGGAGACTTCTCACACCGGGGAGCTGTTTTTT
NA	TRBJ2-5	NA	15	TRBV25-1	CASSDLAGPVLSQYF	TGTGCCAGCAGTGACCTGGCGGGACCCGTTTTGTCCCAGTACTTC
NA	TRBJ2-5	NA	16	TRBV30	CAWSKSQGRWQETQYF	TGTGCCTGGAGTAAGTCCCAGGGGAGATGGCAAGAGACCCAGTACTTC
NA	TRBJ1-4	NA	14	TRBV28	CASSPQQGPEKLFF	TGTGCCAGCAGTCCCCAGCAGGGGCCGGAAAAACTGTTTTTT
NA	TRBJ2-2	NA	15	TRBV6-5	CASSTQPPNTGELFF	TGTGCCAGCAGTACTCAACCGCCCAACACCGGGGAGCTGTTTTTT
once	TRBJ2-7	TRBD2	16	TRBV11-3	CASSPSSGSRSYEQYF	TGTGCCAGCAGCCCCTCTAGCGGGAGCAGGTCCTACGAGCAGTACTTC
NA	TRBJ2-5	NA	11	TRBV2	CANSLEETQYF	TGTGCCAACAGCCTCGAAGAGACCCAGTACTTC
NA	TRBJ2-7	NA	12	TRBV7-8	CASSIQGYEQYF	TGTGCCAGCAGCATTCAGGGCTACGAGCAGTACTTC
NA	TRBJ1-4	NA	13	TRBV30	CAWSVIPLSSSVF	TGTGCCTGGAGTGTAATCCCACTTAGTTCTTCGGTATTT
NA	TRBJ2-7	NA	14	TRBV7-7	CASSFGGPGEEQYF	TGTGCCAGCAGCTTTGGCGGCCCAGGGGAAGAGCAGTACTTC